This note documents a single T cell receptor beta chain sequence. The antigen remains undetermined. The germline gene is not matched at one end of the junction; a read error may be the cause. Taking 20-30 mg of unsorted bulk tissue, the authors co-extracted RNA and DNA. The sample belongs to a study of tumor-infiltrating lymphocytes in primary liver carcinoma. Across the whole study: Male and female patients aged 30 to 69 years made up the cohort. All lesions had stage T1-T3 N0M0 and about 4.2 to 10 cm widths.

From about 0.5 ug of total RNA, TCR beta-specific cDNA was reverse-transcribed using a constant-region primer. Nested multiplex PCR, run for three rounds with slightly modified ARM-PCR, yielded TCR beta libraries. The first two PCR rounds used TRBV1-TRBV30 primers with a Cbeta primer, roughly 10 cycles each. TCRdb processed the multiplex PCR reads anew with MiXCR; each CDR3 protein has one entry. The sample contains 100,000 or so distinct CDR3 sequences, 55% to 75% of which appear only once. Study-level points and caveats: Researchers report that only about 7-25% of top clones turned up in all five tumor regions.

The CDR3 length is 12 residues. Germline CDR1 is SNHLY and CDR2 is FYNNEI. The chain couples TRBV2 to TRBJ2-2; D gene unclear. The TCR comes from a woman aged 55-75 years with primary liver carcinoma and hepatitis B virus infection. The material sequenced was liver tumor tissue from sampling region 5. Subset described: tumor region T5, tumor centre. In DNA, the CDR3 is TGTGACAGCAGAGAAATCACCGGGGAGCTGTTTTTT. Protein sequence: CDSREITGELFF. The variable domain in full, completed from reference TRBV2 and TRBJ2-2, reads EPEVTQTPSHQVTQMGQEVILRCVPISNHLYFYWYRQILGQKVEFLVSFYNNEISEKSEIFDDQFSVERPDGSNFTLKIRSTKLEDSAMYFCDSREITGELFFGEGSRLTVL.